This T cell receptor beta chain derives from a study of breast tumors, draining lymph nodes, adjacent tissues. TCRdb ran MiXCR on the multiplex PCR reads and lists one entry per CDR3 protein. The profile covers over 20,000 distinct CDR3 sequences, with approximately 31% appearing a single time and approximately 12% taken by the ten largest. Regarding the study as a whole: Data fit most tumor T cells coming from lymph node, expanding in tumor. Tumor T cell lymph node origin was a supported hypothesis, not proven. Tumor repertoires ranked between lymph nodes and nontumor tissue in diversity, with V and J gene preferences.

In its sample, this clonotype was seen many times. Its antigen is undetermined. This CDR3 contains 16 residues. From germline, CDR1 is MDHEN and CDR2 SYDVKM. V was clipped by 5 bases and J by 5 bases; unmatched bases: 10. Sequenced input: breast tumor tissue. The J gene is TRBJ2-5, the V gene TRBV28, with 11 bases aligning to TRBD2. The receptor was derived from a female donor with breast cancer. Some clones in this sample may be carry-over from other donors' samples. In nucleotides, the CDR3 is TGTGCCAGCAGTGGGACTAGCGGATTCCCCCGGGAGACCCAGTACTTC. Its protein is CASSGTSGFPRETQYF.